These 2 T cell receptor beta chains were all obtained from the same sample, sequenced in a study of T cell repertoires in cytomegalovirus infection. Each CDR3 protein is one row after TCRdb ran MiXCR on the reads. The sample has roughly 990,000 distinct CDR3 sequences; about a third are singletons. These receptors' targets are unknown. This specimen was cultured CD8+ T cells from PBMCs, taken from culture after CMV antigen stimulation. All receptors come from a human donor in good health (CMV status not recorded). Some clones in this sample may be carry-over from other donors' samples.

This clonotype occurred a few times. This chain uses TRBV7-9 with TRBJ2-3; 11 nucleotides align to TRBD2. V gave up 5 bases and J gave up 5 bases; unmatched junction bases: 9. Germline V gene lookup returns CDR1 SEHNR and CDR2 FQNEAQ (reference sequence). The CDR3 runs to 16 residues. In DNA, the CDR3 is TGTGCCAGCAGCACCGGGACTAGCGGATGGGAAGATACGCAGTATTTT. This encodes CASSTGTSGWEDTQYF.

The J gene is TRBJ2-7, the V gene TRBV5-6; no firm D call. This CDR3 has 16 residues. Trimming stripped 0 bases from V and 0 bases from J, with 13 bases between. Germline lookup yields CDR1 SGHDT and CDR2 YYEEEE. The CDR3 DNA follows: TGTGCCAGCAGCTTGGCCGGTAGGTTGAGCTCCTACGAGCAGTACGTC. Its translation: CASSLAGRLSSYEQYV.